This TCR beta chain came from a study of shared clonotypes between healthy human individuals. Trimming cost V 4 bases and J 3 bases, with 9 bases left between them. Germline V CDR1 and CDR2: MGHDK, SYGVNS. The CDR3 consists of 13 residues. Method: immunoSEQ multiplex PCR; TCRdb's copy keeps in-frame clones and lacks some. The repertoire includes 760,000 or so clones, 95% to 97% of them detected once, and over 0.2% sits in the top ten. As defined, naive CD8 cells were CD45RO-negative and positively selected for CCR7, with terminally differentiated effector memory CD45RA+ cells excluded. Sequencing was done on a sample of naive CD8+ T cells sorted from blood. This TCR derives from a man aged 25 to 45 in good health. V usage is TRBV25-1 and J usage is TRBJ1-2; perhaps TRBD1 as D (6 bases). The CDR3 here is CASSVGQYYGYTF. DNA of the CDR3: TGTGCCAGCAGTGTAGGACAGTACTATGGCTACACCTTC.